This T cell receptor beta chain appears in the sequencing data of a study of T-cell memory formation after mild COVID-19. Points from the study as a whole: Pre-infection memory contained some responding clones, which suggested that cross-reactive memory had joined.

The CDR3 has 14 residues. Deletions cut 6 bases from V and 0 bases from J, with 12 bases between. Germline V gives CDR1 SGHRS, CDR2 YFSETQ. Note on this clonotype: Its target is unknown.

TCRdb reprocessed the 5' RACE reads with MiXCR, giving one entry per CDR3 protein. The sample lists hundreds of thousands of distinct CDR3 sequences; 25% to 30% were seen once. Material: PBMCs or a T cell subset sorted from them (not recorded which). This clonotype originated in an adult woman who had mild COVID-19 (a few samples of this study predate the infection). Cell type and time point are not known. The rearrangement uses TRBV5-1 and TRBJ2-5; no clear D gene. DNA for the CDR3: TGCGCCAGCAAAGGCGACTGGAACCAAGAGACCCAGTACTTC. Translated: CASKGDWNQETQYF.